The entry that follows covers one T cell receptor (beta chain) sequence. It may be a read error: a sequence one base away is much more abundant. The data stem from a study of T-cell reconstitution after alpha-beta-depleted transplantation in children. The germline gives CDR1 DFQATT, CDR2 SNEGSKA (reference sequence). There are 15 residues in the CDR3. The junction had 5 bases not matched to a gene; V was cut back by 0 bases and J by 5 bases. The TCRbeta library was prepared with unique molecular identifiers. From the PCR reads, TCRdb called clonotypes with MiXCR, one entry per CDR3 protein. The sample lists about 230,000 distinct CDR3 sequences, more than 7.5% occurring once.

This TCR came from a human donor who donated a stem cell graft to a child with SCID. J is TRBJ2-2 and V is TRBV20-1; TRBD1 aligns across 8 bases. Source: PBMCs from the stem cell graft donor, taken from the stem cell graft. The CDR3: CSARDPRGRTGELFF. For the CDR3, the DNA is TGCAGTGCTAGAGATCCCAGGGGGCGGACCGGGGAGCTGTTTTTT.